The T cell receptor (beta chain) described here comes from a study of identifying expanded T cells in peripheral blood. General study points: Across healthy donors, higher total template counts meant significantly greater roughly 2-week count variance.

During the collection period, no donor immune events like infections were recorded. Germline trimming cut 4 bases from V and 3 bases from J; bases unmatched to any gene: 4. Germline V lookup: CDR1 SGHNT, CDR2 YYREEE (reference sequence). The CDR3 runs 15 residues. On this clone itself: Its cognate antigen is unknown.

The table came from immunoSEQ multiplex PCR; TCRdb's copy has only in-frame clones and leaves some out. The data hold approximately 57,000 clones, with approximately 90% observed a single time. Specimen: blood. The chain carries TRBV5-4 and TRBJ2-1, with TRBD2 matching 10 bases. This TCR came from a person aged 18 to 75 in good health. The chain's CDR3 is CASSIAGGLYNEQFF. The CDR3 region has the DNA TGTGCCAGCAGCATAGCGGGGGGTCTCTACAATGAGCAGTTCTTC.